Listed below are T cell receptor beta chains from one sample, sequenced in a study of shared clonotypes between healthy human individuals. Measured with immunoSEQ multiplex PCR; TCRdb has only the in-frame clones, and not every one. This sample has about 2 million clones, with about 94% found just once. The sequencing input was naive CD8+ T cells sorted from blood. These receptors originate from a young man in good health. Each CDR3 is given with its conserved first and last residue. The D gene is left open where the match is weak. Clone sizes are given selectively: once, few, many, or a class where the clone is expanded.

V	size	D	J	DNA	CDR3
TRBV7-8	-	TRBD1	TRBJ1-2	TGTGCCAGCAGCCTATATTCTACCGGACAGGGGACGGGCTACACCTTC	CASSLYSTGQGTGYTF
TRBV4-1	-	-	TRBJ2-7	TGCGCCAGCAGCCAAGAGCGCTGGGGAAAGGAAGAGCAGTACTTC	CASSQERWGKEEQYF
TRBV6-5	-	TRBD1	TRBJ2-5	TGTGCCACCAGGACAGGGGAGGGAGAGACCCAGTACTTC	CATRTGEGETQYF
TRBV25-1	-	-	TRBJ2-5	TGTGCCAGCAGTGACTACAGGGTCGGGGAGACCCAGTACTTC	CASSDYRVGETQYF
TRBV11-2	once	-	TRBJ2-7	TGTGCCAGCAGCTTCATGTTCGACTCCTACGAGCAGTACTTC	CASSFMFDSYEQYF
TRBV6-1	-	-	TRBJ1-1	TGTGCCAGCACCAACCACATGAACACTGAAGCTTTCTTT	CASTNHMNTEAFF
TRBV2	-	TRBD2	TRBJ2-7	TGTGCCAGCAGTGAAGGGGGTCAGCGGGGGACCTACGAGCAGTACTTC	CASSEGGQRGTYEQYF
TRBV11-2	-	-	TRBJ2-1	TGTGCCAGCAGCCAGGCAGGGGGAGGAAATGAGCAGTTCTTC	CASSQAGGGNEQFF
TRBV4-3	-	TRBD2	TRBJ2-7	TGCGCCAGCAGCCAAGATGCTAGCGGGGTCTACGAGCAGTACTTC	CASSQDASGVYEQYF
TRBV5-1	-	TRBD2	TRBJ2-3	TGCGCCAGCAGCCCAGCGGGAGGGGGGGATACGCAGTATTTT	CASSPAGGGDTQYF
TRBV5-1	-	TRBD1	TRBJ2-3	TGCGCCAGCAGCGAAGGAACCGGGACAGCGAGCACAGATACGCAGTATTTT	CASSEGTGTASTDTQYF
TRBV7-9	-	-	TRBJ2-5	TGTGCCAGCAGCCCCGGGTGGGGGGACGTGACCCAGTACTTC	CASSPGWGDVTQYF
TRBV5-1	-	-	TRBJ2-7	TGCGCCAGCAGCTTGGGGCAGGGGTTTAAGTACGAGCAGTACTTC	CASSLGQGFKYEQYF
TRBV5-4	once	-	TRBJ2-7	TGTGCCAGCAGCTTGGTGCAGGGCCCCACCTACGAGCAGTACTTC	CASSLVQGPTYEQYF
TRBV6-6	-	-	TRBJ1-2	TGTGCCACCGAACCCGGCTATGGCTACACCTTC	CATEPGYGYTF
TRBV15	-	-	TRBJ1-4	TGTGCCACCAGCAAACTATTATCCGAAGGCGAAAAACTGTTTTTT	CATSKLLSEGEKLFF
TRBV5-1	-	-	TRBJ2-7	TGCGCCAGCAGCTTGCGGGACTCCTACGAGCAGTACTTC	CASSLRDSYEQYF
TRBV5-6	-	-	TRBJ2-3	TGTGCCAGCACCCCGGGACGCCTACAGCTTACGCAGTATTTT	CASTPGRLQLTQYF
TRBV7-9	-	TRBD1	TRBJ1-4	TGTGCCAGCAGCCCCATCGGGACAGGCGCAAATGAAAAACTGTTTTTT	CASSPIGTGANEKLFF
TRBV5-5	-	-	TRBJ2-7	TGTGCCAGCAGCTTGAATCTGCAGATCCTCGTCTACGAGCAGTACTTC	CASSLNLQILVYEQYF
TRBV4-1	-	TRBD1	TRBJ2-1	TGCGCCAGCAGCTATAGCCGGGACAGTCTAGGGTTCTTC	CASSYSRDSLGFF
TRBV28	-	-	TRBJ2-2	TGTGCCAGCAGTTCGGGCGGGCAGGAGAACACCGGGGAGCTGTTTTTT	CASSSGGQENTGELFF
TRBV11-2	-	-	TRBJ2-1	TGTGCCAGCAGCTTATCCCCAGGGGGCGGGAGAGACAATGAGCAGTTCTTC	CASSLSPGGGRDNEQFF
TRBV27	-	TRBD2	TRBJ2-1	TGTGCCAGCAGTTTATCAGCGGGGAGCTCCTACAATGAGCAGTTCTTC	CASSLSAGSSYNEQFF
TRBV11-2	-	-	TRBJ1-4	TGTGCCAGCAGCCCCAGGACATCAACTAATGAAAAACTGTTTTTT	CASSPRTSTNEKLFF
TRBV29-1	-	-	TRBJ2-2	TGCAGCGACCGGGACATAAACACCGGGGAGCTGTTTTTT	CSDRDINTGELFF
TRBV27	-	TRBD1	TRBJ2-7	TGTGCCAGCAGTCCCTCCACAGGGGTCATGGCCTACGAGCAGTACTTC	CASSPSTGVMAYEQYF
TRBV9	-	TRBD1	TRBJ2-2	TGTGCCAGCAGCGTAGCCCCCCCGGACAGGGTGGAAACCGGGGAGCTGTTTTTT	CASSVAPPDRVETGELFF